These T cell receptor beta chains were read from a single sample in a study of T cell repertoires in cytomegalovirus infection. TCRdb processed the reads anew with MiXCR; each CDR3 protein has one entry. The repertoire consists of 150,000 or so distinct CDR3 sequences, with 5% to 6.5% occurring once and the leading ten covering more than 15%. The sequencing input was PBMCs. Receptor source: a human donor in good health (CMV status not recorded). Some clones in this sample may be carry-over from other donors' samples. Each CDR3 is given without its conserved first and last residue. The order of the fields is J gene, D gene, clone size, V gene, CDR3 protein. The D gene is left open where the match is weak. Some rows have no size entry. The others give once, few or many, or a class for an expanded clone.

J gene: TRBJ2-6; D gene: -; clone size: many; V gene: TRBV7-9; CDR3 protein: ASSLAGSGANVLT
J gene: TRBJ1-6; D gene: TRBD1; clone size: many; V gene: TRBV6-2/TRBV6-3; CDR3 protein: ASSPGTGGYDSPLH
J gene: TRBJ2-2; D gene: TRBD1; clone size: many; V gene: TRBV7-8; CDR3 protein: ASSLLGQGANTGELF
J gene: TRBJ2-7; D gene: TRBD1; clone size: -; V gene: TRBV7-9; CDR3 protein: ASRPAPLRTGSYEQY
J gene: TRBJ1-3; D gene: -; clone size: many; V gene: TRBV7-6; CDR3 protein: ASSLNPGIGSGNTIY
J gene: TRBJ2-3; D gene: -; clone size: many; V gene: TRBV6-4; CDR3 protein: ASSPGGSTDTQY
J gene: TRBJ2-3; D gene: -; clone size: many; V gene: TRBV12-3/TRBV12-4; CDR3 protein: ASSPTVSSTDTQY
J gene: TRBJ1-1; D gene: -; clone size: few; V gene: TRBV14; CDR3 protein: ASSQGGWGTEAF
J gene: TRBJ2-2; D gene: TRBD1; clone size: many; V gene: TRBV2; CDR3 protein: ASSQTGAGTGELF
J gene: TRBJ2-5; D gene: TRBD1; clone size: many; V gene: TRBV12-3/TRBV12-4; CDR3 protein: ASSRTGKETQY
J gene: TRBJ2-7; D gene: TRBD2; clone size: many; V gene: TRBV11-2; CDR3 protein: ASSLVGGGAGQY
J gene: TRBJ1-1; D gene: -; clone size: few; V gene: TRBV7-3; CDR3 protein: ASSPGQRNTEAF
J gene: TRBJ2-3; D gene: -; clone size: many; V gene: TRBV10-3; CDR3 protein: AISGGSSSTDTQY
J gene: TRBJ1-2; D gene: -; clone size: -; V gene: TRBV15; CDR3 protein: ATSRGRGFGYGYT
J gene: TRBJ2-5; D gene: -; clone size: few; V gene: TRBV29-1; CDR3 protein: SAGQGGETQY
J gene: TRBJ1-1; D gene: -; clone size: many; V gene: TRBV15; CDR3 protein: ATSSGTVNTEAF
J gene: TRBJ2-5; D gene: -; clone size: many; V gene: TRBV20-1; CDR3 protein: SAPPVGETQY
J gene: TRBJ2-7; D gene: -; clone size: many; V gene: TRBV7-2; CDR3 protein: ASSLAGVEGYEQY
J gene: TRBJ1-1; D gene: -; clone size: many; V gene: TRBV7-6; CDR3 protein: ASSRVRVPNTEAF
J gene: TRBJ1-4; D gene: -; clone size: many; V gene: TRBV6-6; CDR3 protein: ASTDSSTNEKLF
J gene: TRBJ1-2; D gene: -; clone size: many; V gene: TRBV7-2; CDR3 protein: ASSLERINYGYT
J gene: TRBJ2-5; D gene: -; clone size: many; V gene: TRBV7-2; CDR3 protein: ASSWQGGSRQETQY
J gene: TRBJ1-1; D gene: TRBD1; clone size: many; V gene: TRBV12-3/TRBV12-4; CDR3 protein: ASSFGDSRMNTEAF
J gene: TRBJ1-2; D gene: -; clone size: many; V gene: TRBV7-2; CDR3 protein: ASSLDSPGRNGYT
J gene: TRBJ1-5; D gene: TRBD1; clone size: many; V gene: TRBV20-1; CDR3 protein: STQGASNQPQH
J gene: TRBJ1-1; D gene: TRBD1; clone size: many; V gene: TRBV4-2; CDR3 protein: ASSRGQGGGSWGTEAF
J gene: TRBJ1-2; D gene: TRBD1; clone size: many; V gene: TRBV28; CDR3 protein: ASSSPATGANYGYT
J gene: TRBJ1-1; D gene: -; clone size: many; V gene: TRBV7-9; CDR3 protein: AGGRKRNPEAF
J gene: TRBJ2-1; D gene: TRBD2; clone size: many; V gene: TRBV5-1; CDR3 protein: ASSLEAGALSSYNEQF
J gene: TRBJ1-4; D gene: -; clone size: many; V gene: TRBV7-8; CDR3 protein: ASSLARRGGLNEKLF
J gene: TRBJ2-2; D gene: -; clone size: many; V gene: TRBV6-1; CDR3 protein: ASRRGETNTGELF
J gene: TRBJ1-2; D gene: TRBD1; clone size: -; V gene: TRBV5-1; CDR3 protein: ASSLGTGFGYT
J gene: TRBJ1-1; D gene: -; clone size: many; V gene: TRBV7-8; CDR3 protein: ASSLSRTYNTEAF
J gene: TRBJ1-6; D gene: TRBD1; clone size: many; V gene: TRBV10-3; CDR3 protein: AISTTGGTGNSPLH
J gene: TRBJ2-1; D gene: -; clone size: many; V gene: TRBV6-1; CDR3 protein: ANSQGYNEQF
J gene: TRBJ1-3; D gene: -; clone size: -; V gene: TRBV20-1; CDR3 protein: SAKNEVPGNTIY
J gene: TRBJ2-7; D gene: TRBD1; clone size: -; V gene: TRBV29-1; CDR3 protein: SVAPTGGLEQY
J gene: TRBJ2-3; D gene: TRBD1; clone size: many; V gene: TRBV19; CDR3 protein: ASQPRDRVTDTQY
J gene: TRBJ2-7; D gene: -; clone size: -; V gene: TRBV10-2; CDR3 protein: ASSDPASYEQY
J gene: TRBJ2-4; D gene: TRBD1; clone size: many; V gene: TRBV28; CDR3 protein: ASSLWTGVNIQY
J gene: TRBJ1-1; D gene: -; clone size: many; V gene: TRBV28; CDR3 protein: ASSLEEVVRAGGTEAF
J gene: TRBJ1-2; D gene: -; clone size: few; V gene: TRBV7-8; CDR3 protein: ASSKIAENYGYT
J gene: TRBJ1-2; D gene: TRBD1; clone size: -; V gene: TRBV7-2; CDR3 protein: ASSTRTGFTYGYT
J gene: TRBJ2-3; D gene: TRBD1; clone size: few; V gene: TRBV6-1; CDR3 protein: ASSYRTGELPDTQY
J gene: TRBJ1-6; D gene: -; clone size: -; V gene: TRBV20-1; CDR3 protein: SATPRVEYSPLH
J gene: TRBJ1-1; D gene: -; clone size: -; V gene: TRBV7-4; CDR3 protein: ASSPFSGVGTEAF
J gene: TRBJ1-5; D gene: -; clone size: many; V gene: TRBV28; CDR3 protein: ASSSLPGDIGPQH
J gene: TRBJ1-6; D gene: -; clone size: -; V gene: TRBV6-4; CDR3 protein: ASSDSQGPGSPLH
J gene: TRBJ1-2; D gene: -; clone size: -; V gene: TRBV4-1; CDR3 protein: ASSQAQGNYYGYT
J gene: TRBJ2-5; D gene: -; clone size: many; V gene: TRBV5-1; CDR3 protein: ASSLAGSQETQY
J gene: TRBJ2-2; D gene: -; clone size: many; V gene: TRBV7-3; CDR3 protein: ASTPSSANTGELF
J gene: TRBJ2-2; D gene: TRBD1; clone size: many; V gene: TRBV7-2; CDR3 protein: ASSVTILQGIELF
J gene: TRBJ2-5; D gene: TRBD1; clone size: -; V gene: TRBV7-2; CDR3 protein: ASSTQQGAGETQY
J gene: TRBJ1-1; D gene: -; clone size: many; V gene: TRBV5-1; CDR3 protein: ASSLRGSTVERLNTEAF
J gene: TRBJ2-5; D gene: TRBD2; clone size: many; V gene: TRBV20-1; CDR3 protein: SARGTSGWKTQY
J gene: TRBJ2-2; D gene: -; clone size: few; V gene: TRBV12-3/TRBV12-4; CDR3 protein: ASSFLSGVTGELF
J gene: TRBJ2-7; D gene: TRBD1; clone size: -; V gene: TRBV29-1; CDR3 protein: SVEGGQEVPYEQY
J gene: TRBJ1-6; D gene: -; clone size: -; V gene: TRBV7-4; CDR3 protein: ASSLDPASNSPLH
J gene: TRBJ1-1; D gene: -; clone size: few; V gene: TRBV12-3/TRBV12-4; CDR3 protein: ASRPGTGNTEAF